This T cell receptor beta chain was found in a study of radiotherapy plus CTLA-4 blockade in lung cancer. Study findings and constraints: Strongest reported response predictors: early blood clone changes and post-radiation interferon-beta.

Receiving focal radiation plus CTLA-4 blockade with ipilimumab were patients who had chemo-refractory metastatic non-small-cell lung cancer. Germline CDR1 reads SGHVS; CDR2 reads FQNEAQ. The V and J ends lost 5 bases and 9 bases, in that order; junction bases with no gene match: 6. The CDR3 contains 13 residues. TCRdb keeps only in-frame clones here, not all; method: immunoSEQ multiplex PCR. The sample has 35,000 to 40,000 clones; about 86% are singletons. On this clone itself: What it recognizes is unknown.

The TCR originated in a human donor with non-small cell lung cancer whose response to radiotherapy plus ipilimumab could not be evaluated. The rearrangement uses TRBV7-8 and TRBJ2-1, with 8 positions matching TRBD1. Specimen: peripheral blood, collected from a patient treated with radiotherapy plus ipilimumab. DNA of the CDR3: TGTGCCAGCAGCCACGACAGGGGCGGTGAGCAGTTCTTC. This codes for CASSHDRGGEQFF. Based on the CDR3 plus reference TRBV7-8 and TRBJ2-1, the full variable domain is GAGVSQSPRYKVAKRGQDVALRCDPISGHVSLFWYQQALGQGPEFLTYFQNEAQLDKSGLPSDRFFAERPEGSVSTLKIQRTQQEDSAVYLCASSHDRGGEQFFGPGTRLTVL.